This entry is about one T cell receptor (beta chain). One junction end does not reproduce the germline sequence, and a read error may be involved. The sample originates from a study of T-cell memory formation after mild COVID-19. Amplification by 5'RACE using constant-segment primers produced TCR alpha and TCR beta cDNA libraries that carried sample barcodes and UMIs. Each CDR3 protein is one row after TCRdb ran MiXCR on the 5' RACE reads. The data hold about 150,000 distinct CDR3 sequences, with 25% observed a single time. The CDR3 loop spans 14 amino acids. Per the germline V gene, CDR1 is MGHRA and CDR2 is YSYEKL.

Sequencing was performed on PBMCs or a T cell subset sorted from them (not recorded which). This clonotype was sampled from an adult woman who had mild COVID-19 (a few samples of this study predate the infection). Cell type and time point are not known. This sequence joins TRBV4-1 and TRBJ2-7; possibly TRBD1 or TRBD2 for D (6 bases each). The CDR3 region has the DNA TGCGCCAGCAGCCAAGTGGGGGGCTCCCACGAGCAGTACTTC. Its translation: CASSQVGGSHEQYF.